Listed here are 3 T cell receptor beta chains from one sample, sequenced in a study of Ad26.COV2.S vaccination and SARS-CoV-2 variants. Data came from immunoSEQ multiplex PCR; TCRdb stores just in-frame clones and leaves some out. The profile shows some 350,000 clones, roughly 90% of them singletons. Treatment indicated: roughly 19 received Ad26.COV2.S at low or high dose, single or two shots; 5 received placebo; per-sample allocation not given. Sampling happened 63 days after the first vaccine or placebo injection. Sequenced here: peripheral blood, sampled in a trial of Ad26.COV2.S vaccine versus placebo. These receptors came from a person aged 18-65 years who received the Ad26.COV2.S COVID-19 vaccine or a placebo.

This chain links TRBV30 with TRBJ2-2; unclear D gene. Germline V gives CDR1 GTSNPN, CDR2 SVGIG (reference sequence). Between the trimmed V and J ends, which lost 1 base and 7 bases, there was a span of 13 bases. This CDR3 has 14 residues. The CDR3 region has the DNA TGTGCCTGGAGTGCATACTTTAAAAACGGGGAGCTGTTTTTT. This translates into CAWSAYFKNGELFF.

V and J are TRBV7-3 and TRBJ2-1, with 7 bases aligning to TRBD2. Germline loops: CDR1 SGHTA, CDR2 FQGTGA. The ends lost 1 base at V and 6 bases at J; junction bases unmatched: 9. The CDR3 runs to 16 residues. The CDR3: CASSLNAGESGNEQFF. DNA of the CDR3: TGTGCCAGCAGCTTAAACGCGGGAGAAAGCGGCAATGAGCAGTTCTTC.

The chain couples TRBV25-1 to TRBJ2-1, with 15 positions matching TRBD2. The V gene's germline CDR1 is MGHDK and CDR2 SYGVNS. This CDR3 contains 14 residues. Unmatched junction bases numbered 6, after V lost 10 bases and J lost 8 bases. The CDR3 DNA sequence: TGTGCCACCCTTGGACTAGCGGGAGGGGATGAGCAGTTCTTC. Translation gives CATLGLAGGDEQFF.